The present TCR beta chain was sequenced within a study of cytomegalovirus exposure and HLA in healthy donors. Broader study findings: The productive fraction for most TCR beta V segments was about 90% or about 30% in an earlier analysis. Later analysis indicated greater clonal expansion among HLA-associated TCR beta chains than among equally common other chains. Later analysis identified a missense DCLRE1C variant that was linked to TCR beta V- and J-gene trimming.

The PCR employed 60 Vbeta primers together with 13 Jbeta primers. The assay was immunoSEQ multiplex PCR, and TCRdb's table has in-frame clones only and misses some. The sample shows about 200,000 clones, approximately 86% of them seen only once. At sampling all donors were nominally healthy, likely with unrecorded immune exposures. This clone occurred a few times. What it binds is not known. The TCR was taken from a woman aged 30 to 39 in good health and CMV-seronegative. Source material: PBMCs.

The CDR3 DNA follows: TGTGCCAGCAGTCCCGGCCGAGGGTCTGGGGCCAACGTCCTGACTTTC. Protein: CASSPGRGSGANVLTF. The chain is built from TRBV5-4 and TRBJ2-6; possibly TRBD2 for D (5 bases). The CDR3 extends over 16 amino acids. V was clipped by 5 bases and J by 1 base, with 13 bases between them. The germline CDR1 and CDR2 sequences are SGHNT and YYREEE (reference sequence).